The source of this TCR beta chain is a study of blood T cell repertoires in COVID-19. In the study overall: Some COVID-19 samples were acute and others convalescent; all came from the United States, Italy and Spain. Sample material is recorded as cDNA or gDNA derived from T cells, B-cell-depleted T cells, or PBMCs.

As originally analysed: The authors estimated nucleated cell counts from reference gene primer amplification. Here immunoSEQ multiplex PCR was the method, and the copy in TCRdb shows in-frame clones only, minus some. From that table come the V and J calls and clone size; the DNA was used to work out D and trimming. The table records about 400,000 clones, more than 85% of them present only once. The CDR3 is made up of 16 amino acids. V lost 5 bases to trimming and J lost 0 bases; unmatched junction nucleotides: 7. The germline V gene encodes CDR1 LNHNV and CDR2 YYDKDF (reference sequence). The receptor comes from a woman aged 30 to 39 with acute or convalescent COVID-19. The sequenced sample consisted of peripheral blood. V gene TRBV15 combines with J gene TRBJ2-3, with 8 bases lining up with TRBD2. CDR3 nucleotides: TGTGCCACCAGCGGCCTTAGCGGGGCGAGCACAGATACGCAGTATTTT. Translating gives CATSGLSGASTDTQYF.